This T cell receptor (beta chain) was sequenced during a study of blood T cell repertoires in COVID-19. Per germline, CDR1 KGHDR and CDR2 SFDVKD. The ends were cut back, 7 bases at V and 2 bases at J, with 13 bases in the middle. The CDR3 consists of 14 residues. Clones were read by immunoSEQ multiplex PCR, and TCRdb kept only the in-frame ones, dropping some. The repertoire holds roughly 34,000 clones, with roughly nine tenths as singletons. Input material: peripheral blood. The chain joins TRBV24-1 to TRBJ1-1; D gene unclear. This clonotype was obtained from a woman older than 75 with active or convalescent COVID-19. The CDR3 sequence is CATRPYEINTEAFF. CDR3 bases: TGTGCCACCAGGCCCTACGAAATCAACACTGAAGCTTTCTTT.